This T cell receptor (beta chain) was obtained from a study of T-cell reconstitution after alpha-beta-depleted transplantation in children. This clonotype was picked up many times. Preparation of the TCRbeta library was carried out with unique molecular identifiers. TCRdb re-called the PCR reads through MiXCR, storing one row per CDR3 protein. The sample records some 240,000 distinct CDR3 sequences, approximately 9.8% being singletons. The CDR3 runs to 13 residues. Between the trimmed V and J ends, which lost 1 base and 6 bases, there was a span of 10 bases. J is TRBJ2-7 and V is TRBV12-3 or TRBV12-4; D uncertain. The starting material was PBMCs from the stem cell graft donor, obtained from the stem cell graft. The source of this sequence is a human donor who donated a stem cell graft to a child with SCID. Here the CDR3 DNA reads TGTGCCAGCAGTTTAGGGGCGGCCCTCGAGCAGTACTTC. This translates into CASSLGAALEQYF.